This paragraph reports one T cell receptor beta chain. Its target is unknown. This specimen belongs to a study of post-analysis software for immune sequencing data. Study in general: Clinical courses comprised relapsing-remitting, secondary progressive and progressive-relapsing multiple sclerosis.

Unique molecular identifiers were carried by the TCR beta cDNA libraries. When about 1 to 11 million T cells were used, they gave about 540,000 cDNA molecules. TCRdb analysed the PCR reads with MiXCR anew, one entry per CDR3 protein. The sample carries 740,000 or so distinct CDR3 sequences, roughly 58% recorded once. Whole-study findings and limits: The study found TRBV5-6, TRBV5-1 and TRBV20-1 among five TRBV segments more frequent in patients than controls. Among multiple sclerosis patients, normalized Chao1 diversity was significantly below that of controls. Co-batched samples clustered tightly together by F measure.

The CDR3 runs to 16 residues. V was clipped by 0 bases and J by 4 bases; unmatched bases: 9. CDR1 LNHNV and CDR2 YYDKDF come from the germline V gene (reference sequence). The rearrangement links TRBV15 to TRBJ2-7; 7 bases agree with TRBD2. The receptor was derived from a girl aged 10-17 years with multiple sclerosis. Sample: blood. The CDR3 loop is CATSRDTGGSLYEQYF. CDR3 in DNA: TGTGCCACCAGCAGAGATACGGGCGGGAGTTTGTACGAGCAGTACTTC.